This TCR beta chain was identified during a study of regulatory T cells in long-lasting Graves disease. Notes on the study in general: It was in persistent disease that TRBV28, TRBJ1-2 and TRBJ2-5 were favored.

For this clonotype: The antigen is undetermined.

Investigators prepared the TCR beta libraries by applying iRepertoire HTBI primers and Arm-PCR of CDR3 regions. One entry per CDR3 protein results from TCRdb running MiXCR on the multiplex PCR reads. The sample carries roughly 530,000 distinct CDR3 sequences, about 15% recorded once. The CDR3 loop spans 15 amino acids. CDR1 SGHVS and CDR2 FQNEAQ come from the germline V gene. V dropped 7 bases and J dropped 1 base, with 17 bases sitting between them. The sample's time point: newly diagnosed GD, antithyroid drugs for less than 3 months. The TCR library was prepared using RNA isolated from PBMCs. These data are also associated with another study on T cells in Graves' hyperthyroidism and ophthalmopathy. From that report: Subjects aged 18 to 65 presented with newly diagnosed hyperthyroidism of less than 2 months' duration. The TCR CDR3 was amplified in a first-round RT-PCR using the HTBI primer set.

Source: peripheral blood mononuclear cells (PBMCs), taken at new diagnosis, from a patient treated with antithyroid drugs. This sequence joins TRBV7-8 and TRBJ2-7; possibly TRBD2 for D (6 bases). This TCR was recovered from a woman aged 35 to 59 with Graves disease. As DNA, the CDR3 is TGTGCCAGCAACCGCGGGACCGGAGTTTCCTACGAGCAGTACTTC. It is translated as CASNRGTGVSYEQYF.